One and the same sample provided the 20 T cell receptor beta chains below, sequenced in a study of T-cell reconstitution after alpha-beta-depleted transplantation in children. Unique molecular identifiers were incorporated during preparation of the TCRbeta library. TCRdb re-called the PCR reads through MiXCR, storing one row per CDR3 protein. The sample carries about 110,000 distinct CDR3 sequences, 10% recorded once. The sample consisted of PBMCs from the stem cell graft donor, taken from the stem cell graft. The source of these receptors is a human donor who donated a stem cell graft to a child with acute lymphoblastic leukemia.

The sample holds many counts of this clonotype. The chain has TRBV2 and TRBJ2-3; 9 positions agree with TRBD1. CDR3 length equals 14 residues. Trimming removed 4 bases from V and 1 base from J; junction bases left unmatched: 0. CDR1 is SNHLY and CDR2 is FYNNEI in the germline V gene. The CDR3 here is CASSGDRGTDTQYF. The CDR3 region has the DNA TGTGCCAGCAGTGGGGACAGGGGCACAGATACGCAGTATTTT.

This clonotype was observed many times. The V gene is TRBV6-5, the J gene TRBJ2-5; D is possibly TRBD2 (6 bases). The CDR3 extends over 15 amino acids. Germline V CDR1 and CDR2: MNHEY, SVGAGI. V was trimmed by 6 bases and J by 4 bases, leaving 18 bases between them. The CDR3 DNA is TGTGCCAGCAGCCTCGGGGGTTCTAGGGGAGAGACCCAGTACTTC. This codes for CASSLGGSRGETQYF.

This clonotype has ten or more counts. The J gene is TRBJ2-2, the V gene TRBV4-3; D gene unclear. In germline, CDR1 is LGHNA, CDR2 YSLEER. V lost 0 bases, J lost 2 bases, and 10 bases lay in between. The CDR3 is made up of 16 amino acids. In DNA, the CDR3 is TGCGCCAGCAGCCAAGATGATATCGACAACACCGGGGAGCTGTTTTTT. It specifies CASSQDDIDNTGELFF.

This clonotype was detected many times. CDR3: CACSGGGKAFF. CDR3 sequence (DNA): TGTGCCTGCTCCGGGGGGGGCAAAGCTTTCTTT. The chain couples TRBV30 to TRBJ1-1; D possibly corresponds to TRBD1 (6 bases). This CDR3 is built from 11 residues. The germline V and J ends were trimmed by 6 bases and 9 bases, with 14 bases remaining between them. CDR1 is GTSNPN and CDR2 is SVGIG in the germline V gene (reference sequence).

The table lists this clonotype with many counts. The chain carries TRBV20-1 and TRBJ2-4, with TRBD2 as a possible D gene (7 bases). Trimming cost V 0 bases and J 7 bases, with 16 bases left between them. Looked up from germline, CDR1 is DFQATT and CDR2 is SNEGSKA (reference sequence). The CDR3 has 15 amino acids. The CDR3 DNA sequence: TGCAGTGCTAGAGAGCCGGGCGGGGGCCTTAACATTCAGTACTTC. It is translated as CSAREPGGGLNIQYF.

At least ten counts were recorded for this clonotype. The chain uses TRBV4-3 and TRBJ1-6; D is ambiguous. The ends were cut back, 0 bases at V and 7 bases at J, with 7 bases in the middle. Per the germline V gene, CDR1 is LGHNA and CDR2 is YSLEER. The CDR3 totals 14 residues. CDR3 coding DNA: TGCGCCAGCAGCCAAGATTCAGTAAATTCACCCCTCCACTTT. Amino acids: CASSQDSVNSPLHF.

This clonotype has at least ten counts. V usage is TRBV5-5 and J usage is TRBJ1-4; D remains unclear. CDR3 length: 14 residues. Germline CDR1 SGHKS, CDR2 YYEKEE (reference sequence). V lost 2 bases, J lost 5 bases, and 10 bases lay in between. The CDR3 spells CASSFSGENEKLFF. Written as DNA, the CDR3 is TGTGCCAGCAGCTTCTCGGGCGAGAATGAAAAACTGTTTTTT.

The table lists this clonotype with many counts. The genes are TRBV29-1 and TRBJ2-1; D is possibly TRBD1 or TRBD2 (5 bases each). The CDR3 extends over 16 amino acids. V was trimmed by 1 base and J by 3 bases, leaving 16 bases between them. The germline V gene encodes CDR1 SQVTM and CDR2 ANQGSEA. The CDR3 sequence is CSVEGGTTHFYNEQFF. CDR3 coding DNA: TGCAGCGTTGAAGGGGGGACCACTCACTTCTACAATGAGCAGTTCTTC.

J is TRBJ2-5 and V is TRBV7-2; 7 nucleotides match TRBD2. The trim removed 0 bases at V and 5 bases at J, leaving 6 bases unmatched. Germline CDR1 is SGHTA and CDR2 is FQGNSA. CDR3 length equals 15 residues. CDR3 loop: CASSLAIARGETQYF. The CDR3 nucleotides read TGTGCCAGCAGCTTAGCGATAGCGCGGGGGGAGACCCAGTACTTC.

This clonotype was seen many times. The gene calls are TRBV3-1 and TRBJ2-5; the match to TRBD2 covers 11 bases. CDR3 length: 20 amino acids. J lost 4 bases, V lost 0 bases, and 16 bases had no gene match. Germline-derived CDR1 and CDR2 are LGHDT and YNNKEL (reference sequence). The CDR3 nucleotides read TGTGCCAGCAGCCAAGAGTTAAGGCGAATAGCGGGGGGGACGGTAGAGACCCAGTACTTC. It yields the protein CASSQELRRIAGGTVETQYF.

The V and J genes are TRBV7-8 and TRBJ2-3, with TRBD1 matching over 9 bases. The CDR3 has 15 residues. Germline values: CDR1 SGHVS, CDR2 FQNEAQ. V lost 7 bases and J lost 4; bases outside the gene matches: 9. The CDR3 is CASNPTGGGADTQYF. CDR3 nucleotide sequence: TGTGCCAGCAACCCGACAGGGGGGGGGGCAGATACGCAGTATTTT.

There are many counts of this clonotype. This rearrangement joins TRBV7-9 to TRBJ1-5; D unclear. Germline CDR1 and CDR2: SEHNR and FQNEAQ (reference sequence). The CDR3 runs 13 residues. V gave up 1 base and J gave up 7 bases, with 8 bases separating them. CDR3 sequence: CASSLGEVQPQHF. CDR3 in DNA: TGTGCCAGCAGCTTAGGGGAAGTCCAGCCCCAGCATTTT.

This clonotype has at least ten counts. V is TRBV7-2 and J is TRBJ2-1; a weak D match, TRBD1 (8 bases). V lost 1 base and J 9 bases, leaving 19 bases between the germline ends. This CDR3 has 16 amino acids. Germline V CDR1 and CDR2: SGHTA, FQGNSA. The CDR3 bases are TGTGCCAGCAGCTTAGTAGCGGGCGGACAGGGCCCTGAGCAGTTCTTC. Its protein is CASSLVAGGQGPEQFF.

This clonotype was seen many times. This chain uses TRBV7-2 with TRBJ1-3, with 8 bases matching TRBD1. J lost 5 bases, V lost 4 bases, and 4 bases had no gene match. Germline CDR1 reads SGHTA; CDR2 reads FQGNSA. This CDR3 is built from 14 residues. The CDR3 reads CASSYRDRRNTIYF. DNA for the CDR3: TGTGCCAGCAGCTACCGGGACAGGCGAAACACCATATATTTT.

This clonotype has a count of ten or more. J is TRBJ2-2 and V is TRBV7-2, with no clear D. Per germline, CDR1 SGHTA and CDR2 FQGNSA. The CDR3 loop spans 13 amino acids. With 8 bases removed from V and 10 bases from J, the gap between germline ends came to 17 bases. CDR3 residues: CASHRSLGAELFF. CDR3 nucleotides: TGTGCCAGCCACCGATCCCTTGGAGCGGAGCTGTTTTTT.

This clonotype was seen at least ten times. V is TRBV6-5 and J is TRBJ2-7; 10 nucleotides agree with TRBD2. CDR1 and CDR2 (germline): MNHEY, SVGAGI. The CDR3 is 14 amino acids. V lost 5 bases, J lost 5 bases, and 6 bases stayed unmatched. This chain's CDR3 is CASSLLAGFDEQYF. The CDR3 DNA reads TGTGCCAGCAGTCTACTAGCGGGATTCGACGAGCAGTACTTC.

At least ten counts were recorded for this clonotype. The chain carries TRBV5-1 and TRBJ2-5, with D tentatively TRBD1 or TRBD2 (5 bases each). Looked up from germline, CDR1 is SGHRS and CDR2 is YFSETQ. The V end was cut by 4 bases, the J end by 2 bases, with 12 bases between. The length of the CDR3 is 14 residues. The CDR3 spells CASSRDGPQETQYF. The CDR3 coding sequence is TGCGCCAGCAGCCGGGACGGTCCTCAAGAGACCCAGTACTTC.

This clonotype was seen at least ten times. The gene calls are TRBV20-1 and TRBJ1-6; D not resolved. CDR1 and CDR2 (germline): DFQATT, SNEGSKA (reference sequence). The V end was cut by 4 bases, the J end by 4 bases, with 11 bases between. This CDR3 has 14 amino acids. The CDR3 coding sequence is TGCAGTGCTACCCGTCAAGGGTATAATTCACCCCTCCACTTT. This codes for CSATRQGYNSPLHF.

Ten or more counts support this clonotype. The chain has TRBV10-3 and TRBJ1-2, with 7 bases aligning to TRBD1. After removal of 0 bases from V and 4 bases from J, the junction contained 5 bases not matched to a gene. Germline V lookup: CDR1 ENHRY, CDR2 SYGVKD. CDR3 size: 15 residues. The CDR3 DNA is TGTGCCATCAGTGAGTCAAAGACAGGGAGCTATGGCTACACCTTC. Its protein product is CAISESKTGSYGYTF.

This clonotype was detected ten times or more. The chain links TRBV4-3 to TRBJ2-2, with TRBD1 matching over 7 bases. This CDR3 spans 17 amino acids. CDR1 and CDR2 (germline): LGHNA, YSLEER. V was pared by 0 bases and J by 0 bases, with 4 bases of the junction left unmatched. The DNA for the CDR3 is TGCGCCAGCAGCCAAGAGGCCGGGACAGCGAACACCGGGGAGCTGTTTTTT. This codes for CASSQEAGTANTGELFF.